The sequence of this TCR beta chain was determined in a study of beta chain features in type 1 diabetes. On the study more broadly: What patients shared with healthy donors was a similar profile of age, gender and cell yields. Study results and limitations: Patients' naive, central memory and Treg TCRB repertoires seemed closer to one another than those of healthy donors.

A note on this clone: The antigen is unknown.

Expressed TCRB transcripts were sequenced after all isolated RNA was converted to cDNA. The read count averaged roughly 3.5 million across naive, central memory and regulatory T cell samples. TCRdb's table, derived via immunoSEQ multiplex PCR, lists solely in-frame clones and lacks some. The sample lists approximately 170,000 clones; approximately 9.1% were seen once. CDR3 length: 17 residues. CDR1 and CDR2 from the germline V gene are SGHTA and FQGNSA. Germline trimming cut 4 bases from V and 2 bases from J; bases unmatched to any gene: 11. One heparinised blood draw, averaging roughly 110 mL, came from each donor.

What was sequenced was central memory CD4+ T cells from blood. The receptor was derived from a woman between 18 and 29 years old in good health. V gene TRBV7-2 combines with J gene TRBJ2-7, with 10 bases that match TRBD2. This chain's CDR3 is CASSSREGSGGAYEQYF. For the CDR3, the DNA is TGTGCCAGCAGCTCCCGGGAGGGGAGCGGGGGGGCCTACGAGCAGTACTTC. Filled out from reference TRBV7-2 and TRBJ2-7, the complete variable domain reads GAGVSQSPSNKVTEKGKDVELRCDPISGHTALYWYRQSLGQGLEFLIYFQGNSAPDKSGLPSDRFSAERTGGSVSTLTIQRTQQEDSAVYLCASSSREGSGGAYEQYFGPGTRLTVT.